This T cell receptor (beta chain) was retrieved from a study of blood T cell repertoires in COVID-19 (dated by TCRdb to 2019 to 2021). The study in broad terms: Collaborator samples came from the United States, Italy and Spain and covered acute and convalescent phases of COVID-19. Where HLA class I and class II types were available, the types were taken from metadata supplied by the sample provider, not from assay-based typing. The material from the prospective study consisted of cDNA or gDNA derived from T cells, B-cell-depleted T cells, or PBMCs. The repertoires were released in a freely available public database intended as a resource for research on the immune response to SARS-CoV-2. The samples were drawn from the first 160 participants of the ongoing ImmuneRACE study and from over a thousand subjects provided by 6 global collaborators. Nearly every sample came with metadata listing a de-identified subject ID, COVID-19 status, age in years and sex. Subjects who had been exposed to COVID-19, were actively infected with it, or had recovered from it provided the deeply sampled blood TCRbeta repertoires that made up the dataset.

Worth noting for this clone: This receptor's antigen is unknown. No clone much larger than this one lies a single base away; base qualities are absent.

Overall study results and their limits: The amount of clinical and demographic metadata varied by source and participant and was provided uncurated.

Via the germline V gene, CDR1 is MNHEY and CDR2 SVGAGI. Taken from cysteine to phenylalanine, the CDR3 has 16 residues. Of all the DNA, just the CDR3 is kept, 48 bases in frame from base 1. Trimmed from V: 0 bases; trimmed from J: 6 bases; junction bases lacking a gene match: 10. TCRbeta CDR3 regions were amplified from genomic DNA by means of the immunoSEQ Assay, a bias-controlled multiplex PCR. As for the authors' bioinformatics: Nucleated cell counts per sample were estimated from amplification of reference gene primers within the assay. To quantify the absolute abundance of each unique TCRbeta CDR3 rearrangement, sequence reads were collapsed and filtered. For each sample, productive Simpson clonality was calculated as the square root of Simpson's diversity index across productive rearrangements. Sourced from immuneACCESS, this table was stored by TCRdb with only in-frame sequences that have V and J called. A share of the clones is absent; for the studies checked, an unresolved V gene accounts for under half, and the remainder has no known explanation. D and trimming were read from the DNA, whereas the V and J calls and clone size are those reported in that table. For this sample there are a few hundred thousand clones; 90% appear just once. Of the sample, 3.5% to 4.5% is held by the ten largest clones.

Participants in the prospective study were enrolled through a virtual design, were aged about 18 to 100 years, and lived in 24 United States geographic areas. In the prospective study, cohorts were assigned on the basis of participant-reported clinical history obtained from a screening survey and a study questionnaire. In the prospective study, whole blood, serum and a nasopharyngeal or oropharyngeal swab were collected from each participant by mobile phlebotomists. Additional blood draws and questionnaires over an approximately two-month period could optionally be provided by prospective study participants. Prospective study blood samples were shipped either frozen or at room temperature before DNA extraction.

Sequences were obtained from PBMCs or T cells enriched from blood (not recorded which). This receptor chain uses TRBV6-5 and TRBJ2-7; 8 central bases correspond to TRBD2. The TCR originated in a woman aged 18 to 35 with acute COVID-19. The CDR3 is CASSYSIVAGRSEQYF. The sequence in DNA is TGTGCCAGCAGTTACTCGATAGTAGCGGGACGTAGCGAGCAGTACTTC.